This T cell receptor beta chain is drawn from a study of blood T cell repertoires in COVID-19. The wider study: COVID-19 samples, acute and convalescent, were from the United States, Italy and Spain.

Clones were sequenced by immunoSEQ multiplex PCR, and TCRdb holds only the in-frame ones, with some missing. The repertoire holds 250,000 to 400,000 clones, with 75% to 90% as singletons. The Seattle site enrolled patients during active infection and followed them longitudinally. This sequence was found in a woman aged 25 to 39 with COVID-19, enrolled during active disease. Material: peripheral blood.

Written as DNA, the CDR3 is TGTGCCTGGACTCGACAGTTGACAGAAGAGACCCAGTACTTC. Encoded protein: CAWTRQLTEETQYF. The chain carries TRBV30 and TRBJ2-5; D perhaps matches TRBD1 (5 bases). The CDR3 sequence is 14 residues long. V shed 4 bases and J shed 3 bases, with 15 bases lying between them. Germline V lookup: CDR1 GTSNPN, CDR2 SVGIG (reference sequence).